Here is one T cell receptor beta chain with its context. Seattle researchers signed up patients amid active infection and tracked them longitudinally. This specimen belongs to a study of blood T cell repertoires in COVID-19. Study overall: PBMCs, B-cell-depleted T cells, or T cells were the source of the cDNA or gDNA that made up the material.

Some clones are missing from TCRdb's copy, which holds only in-frame ones; the method was immunoSEQ multiplex PCR. The sample shows 250,000 to 400,000 clones, approximately 87% of them seen only once. The V gene end was trimmed by 1 base and the J gene end by 8 bases; junction bases not matched to a gene: 3. Germline loops: CDR1 SGHNT, CDR2 YYREEE (reference sequence). The CDR3 sequence is 14 residues long. The sample taken for sequencing was peripheral blood. The V call is TRBV5-4, the J call TRBJ1-6; 7 bases line up with TRBD1. The receptor's source is a woman aged 30 to 39 with COVID-19, enrolled during active disease. For the CDR3, the DNA is TGTGCCAGCAGCTTGACAGGGGATTATTCACCCCTCCACTTT. Translating gives CASSLTGDYSPLHF.